The 15 T cell receptor beta chains in this list originate from one sample, sequenced in a study of blood T cell repertoires in COVID-19. Clones were read by immunoSEQ multiplex PCR, and TCRdb kept only the in-frame ones, dropping some. The sample carries some 150,000 clones, 65% to 85% recorded once. The specimen was peripheral blood. The receptors were sampled from a woman aged 50 to 65 with acute or convalescent COVID-19.

The chain links TRBV6-6 to TRBJ2-1; 12 positions agree with TRBD1. Germline V lookup: CDR1 MNHNY, CDR2 SVGAGI (reference sequence). There are 16 residues in the CDR3. Trimming at V came to 5 bases and at J to 6 bases, leaving 8 bases not matched to a gene. The CDR3 sequence: CASSPSGTGGANEQFF. The CDR3, as DNA: TGTGCCAGCAGTCCCTCCGGGACAGGGGGCGCCAATGAGCAGTTCTTC.

The chain carries TRBV5-1 and TRBJ2-2; 10 nucleotides align to TRBD2. Germline values: CDR1 SGHRS, CDR2 YFSETQ. The CDR3 totals 17 residues. V dropped 2 bases and J dropped 2; count of bases not matched to a gene: 6. CDR3 coding DNA: TGCGCCAGCAGCTTAGCAGCGGGGGGGGCAAACACCGGGGAGCTGTTTTTT. It codes for CASSLAAGGANTGELFF.

The rearrangement uses TRBV18 and TRBJ1-2; the match to TRBD1 covers 7 bases. CDR3 length: 16 amino acids. The V gene end was trimmed by 2 bases and the J gene end by 2 bases; junction bases not matched to a gene: 8. Germline values: CDR1 KGHSH, CDR2 LQKENI. The CDR3, as DNA: TGTGCCAGCTCACCAAAACCCGGACAGGACAACTATGGCTACACCTTC. It yields the protein CASSPKPGQDNYGYTF. The full variable domain, with the rest looked up from reference TRBV18 and TRBJ1-2, is NAGVMQNPRHLVRRRGQEARLRCSPMKGHSHVYWYRQLPEEGLKFMVYLQKENIIDESGMPKERFSAEFPKEGPSILRIQQVVRGDSAAYFCASSPKPGQDNYGYTFGSGTRLTVV.

The genes are TRBV27 and TRBJ1-5; D remains ambiguous. CDR1 is MNHEY and CDR2 is SMNVEV in the germline V gene (reference sequence). The CDR3 is 15 amino acids. Trimming took 8 bases from V and 6 from J, leaving 20 bases between them. The CDR3 nucleotides are TGTGCCAGCTCTGTTAAAAGTTCGGCGGGTCAGCCCCAGCATTTT. Its translation: CASSVKSSAGQPQHF.

This clone was seen once. The rearrangement joins TRBV19 to TRBJ2-7, with 8 bases that match TRBD2. The CDR3 is 15 amino acids. Trimming took 6 bases from V and 0 from J; bases not matched to a gene: 7. Germline V gene sequence: CDR1 LNHDA, CDR2 SQIVND (reference sequence). CDR3 DNA sequence: TGTGCCAGTAGCCGCGGCGGGACTAGCTCCTACGAGCAGTACTTC. It codes for CASSRGGTSSYEQYF.

This clone was seen only once. The chain employs TRBV19 and TRBJ1-1, with D possibly TRBD1 on 6 matching bases. This CDR3 spans 15 amino acids. Trimming took off 6 bases at V and 5 bases at J, with 19 bases between the two ends. CDR1 LNHDA and CDR2 SQIVND come from the germline V gene (reference sequence). The CDR3 coding sequence is TGTGCCAGTAGGGAAATTATACAAGGGGGAACTGAAGCTTTCTTT. The encoded protein is CASREIIQGGTEAFF.

J is TRBJ1-1 and V is TRBV10-3, with TRBD1 identical over 7 bases. Germline lookup yields CDR1 ENHRY and CDR2 SYGVKD. The CDR3 runs to 14 residues. Germline trimming cut 5 bases from V and 5 bases from J; bases unmatched to any gene: 8. CDR3: CAISWRQGGTEAFF. Written as DNA, the CDR3 is TGTGCCATCAGTTGGCGACAGGGCGGGACTGAAGCTTTCTTT.

This clone was detected once. The rearrangement joins TRBV4-2 to TRBJ1-1; D is possibly TRBD1 (5 bases). The CDR3 is 14 amino acids. The ends were cut back, 3 bases at V and 3 bases at J, with 11 bases in the middle. Germline V CDR1 and CDR2: LGHNA, YNFKEQ. The CDR3 protein is CASSHPGTDTEAFF. The CDR3 DNA sequence: TGTGCCAGCAGCCATCCTGGGACTGACACTGAAGCTTTCTTT.

The chain links TRBV5-6 to TRBJ2-3; TRBD2 matches at 12 bases. This CDR3 region has 19 residues. The germline CDR1 and CDR2 sequences are SGHDT and YYEEEE. J was trimmed by 4 bases and V by 0 bases; bases with no gene match: 12. The CDR3 reads CASSLALAGGKVPADTQYF. In DNA, the CDR3 is TGTGCCAGCAGCTTGGCACTAGCGGGGGGTAAGGTGCCCGCAGATACGCAGTATTTT.

The chain links TRBV28 to TRBJ1-2, with unresolved D. Germline assignment: CDR1 MDHEN and CDR2 SYDVKM. The CDR3 spans 13 residues. V was cut by 6 bases and J by 4 bases, with 12 bases left in between. The CDR3: CASRVASGYGYTF. The DNA of the CDR3 is TGTGCCAGCAGGGTAGCCTCGGGCTATGGCTACACCTTC.

V is TRBV4-3 and J is TRBJ1-6; maybe TRBD1 (5 bases). The CDR3 consists of 15 residues. The V and J ends lost 0 bases and 7 bases respectively, with 10 bases between them. Per germline, CDR1 LGHNA and CDR2 YSLEER. CDR3 region: CASSQDRGLNSPLHF. The CDR3 DNA follows: TGCGCCAGCAGCCAAGATAGGGGCCTGAATTCACCCCTCCACTTT.

This clone was seen just once. The chain has TRBV4-1 and TRBJ1-1; no definite D call. V gave up 2 bases and J gave up 1 base, with 8 bases separating them. Germline lookup yields CDR1 MGHRA and CDR2 YSYEKL. The CDR3 length is 14 residues. CDR3 residues: CASSQPTTNTEAFF. The CDR3, as DNA: TGCGCCAGCAGCCAACCAACAACGAACACTGAAGCTTTCTTT.

V is TRBV29-1 and J is TRBJ1-2; unclear D gene. V lost 0 bases to trimming and J lost 9 bases, with 14 bases between them. The germline CDR1 and CDR2 sequences are SQVTM and ANQGSEA. This CDR3 has 13 amino acids. The CDR3 DNA reads as TGCAGCGTTGAAGATCGGGCGGGCCGGCGCTACACCTTC. Protein sequence: CSVEDRAGRRYTF.

CDR3 loop: CASSRTPSNTEAFF. The CDR3 nucleotides are TGTGCCAGTAGTAGGACACCCTCGAACACTGAAGCTTTCTTT. This chain connects TRBV19 to TRBJ1-1, with D possibly being TRBD1 (5 bases). Germline CDR1 reads LNHDA; CDR2 reads SQIVND (reference sequence). Trimming took off 4 bases at V and 1 base at J, with 10 bases between the two ends. CDR3 size: 14 residues.

The chain has TRBV7-9 and TRBJ1-4; TRBD1 aligns across 10 bases. The CDR3 has 15 amino acids. The V segment lost 5 bases and the J segment 4 bases; nucleotides outside the gene matches: 4. The germline CDR1 and CDR2 sequences are SEHNR and FQNEAQ (reference sequence). CDR3 nucleotides: TGTGCCAGCAGCGGGACAGGGGCCCGTAATGAAAAACTGTTTTTT. This sequence encodes CASSGTGARNEKLFF.